These T cell receptor beta chains were read from a single sample in a study of identical twins. TCRdb itself ran the 5' RACE reads through MiXCR, one entry per CDR3 protein. The table shows 1.5 million to 2 million distinct CDR3 sequences, with around a third occurring only once. The specimen was cord blood. The receptor source for this set is a newborn girl in good health. Both conserved end residues are part of each CDR3. Each record gives: CDR3 DNA, CDR3 protein, V gene, D gene, J gene, clone size. A D gene is named only where the DNA matches it firmly. Only part of the rows carry a size: once, few, many, or a class if the clone is expanded.

TGTGCCAGCAGTTTAGTGTTGGCGGCCACAGATACGCAGTATTTT,CASSLVLAATDTQYF,TRBV27,-,TRBJ2-3,-
TGTGCCAGCAGCCTCCTAGTGGTTAATGAGCAGTTCTTC,CASSLLVVNEQFF,TRBV5-6,-,TRBJ2-1,-
TGTGCCTGCAGCATTCTACAGGGTCGCGGGGAGACCCAGTACTTC,CACSILQGRGETQYF,TRBV7-9,-,TRBJ2-5,-
TGTGCCAGCAGTTATTCCGGGACAGGGGGCGATGAGCAGTTCTTC,CASSYSGTGGDEQFF,TRBV6-5,TRBD1,TRBJ2-1,few
TGCGCCAGCAGCTTGTCAGGCCCTGGGAATGAGCAGTTCTTC,CASSLSGPGNEQFF,TRBV5-1,-,TRBJ2-1,-
TGTGCCAGCAGCCAAGGGTCTACCGCCACAGATACGCAGTATTTT,CASSQGSTATDTQYF,TRBV3-1,-,TRBJ2-3,many
TGTGCCAGCAGCGCCTGGACAGGCGACGAGACCCAGTACTTC,CASSAWTGDETQYF,TRBV11-3,TRBD1,TRBJ2-5,-
TGCGCCAGCAGCTTGTCCCGCGCAGGCTATGGCTACACCTTC,CASSLSRAGYGYTF,TRBV5-1,-,TRBJ1-2,many
TGTGCCAGCAGCTTGGGGAGGAATAACTATGGCTACACCTTC,CASSLGRNNYGYTF,TRBV5-6,-,TRBJ1-2,-
TGCAGTGCTGAGATGACAGAAGGGTCTCAGCCCCAGCATTTT,CSAEMTEGSQPQHF,TRBV20-1,-,TRBJ1-5,few
TGTGCCAGCAGTGACTCCGGACAGGGCTACTATGGCTACACCTTC,CASSDSGQGYYGYTF,TRBV25-1,TRBD1,TRBJ1-2,-
TGTGCCAGCAGCTTAGATACGGTAGTTAGGGCTCGGGACAATAATTCACCCCTCCACTTT,CASSLDTVVRARDNNSPLHF,TRBV11-2,-,TRBJ1-6,-
TGTGCCAGTACTCCCGACAGCAACTATGGCTACACCTTC,CASTPDSNYGYTF,TRBV19,-,TRBJ1-2,-
TGTGCCAGCAGCCTCGGGACAGGGGACAATCAGCCCCAGCATTTT,CASSLGTGDNQPQHF,TRBV5-6,TRBD1,TRBJ1-5,-
TGCGCCAGCAGCTTGTCCGGGTCGGAGGGCACAGATACGCAGTATTTT,CASSLSGSEGTDTQYF,TRBV5-1,-,TRBJ2-3,-
TGTGCCAGCACTCCAGGGACGAGGAAAGAAGAGACCCAGTACTTC,CASTPGTRKEETQYF,TRBV7-9,-,TRBJ2-5,few
TGTGCCAGCAGCTTACCACAGGGCGTTTATGGCTACACCTTC,CASSLPQGVYGYTF,TRBV7-9,-,TRBJ1-2,few
TGTGCCAGCAGAGGACGGTCCGGGACGGGCTCCTACAATGAGCAGTTCTTC,CASRGRSGTGSYNEQFF,TRBV6-6,-,TRBJ2-1,-
TGTGCCAGTAGTATGTTTGGGACTACAGGAGATACGCAGTATTTT,CASSMFGTTGDTQYF,TRBV19,TRBD2,TRBJ2-3,few
TGCAGTGCTAGAGCGGAGAGCGGCTTACCCTACGAGCAGTACTTC,CSARAESGLPYEQYF,TRBV20-1,-,TRBJ2-7,-
TGTGCCAGCAGCAAAAACGACGAGCAGTACTTC,CASSKNDEQYF,TRBV21-1,-,TRBJ2-7,few
TGTGCCAGCAGCTTGGGCAGGGCAAGGGAAGAGACCCAGTACTTC,CASSLGRAREETQYF,TRBV5-6,-,TRBJ2-5,-
TGCGCCAGCAGCGTTGACCCGGAAAAAAGCTACGAGCAGTACTTC,CASSVDPEKSYEQYF,TRBV5-1,-,TRBJ2-7,many
TGTGCCACCAGCCGACGGTCGATGAACACTGAAGCTTTCTTT,CATSRRSMNTEAFF,TRBV10-3,-,TRBJ1-1,-
TGTGCCAGCTCACCGAGGCCCTCTCAAGAGACCCAGTACTTC,CASSPRPSQETQYF,TRBV18,-,TRBJ2-5,few
TGTGCCAGCAGTTCAGGAGCCCTTTCAGGCAATGAGCAGTTCTTC,CASSSGALSGNEQFF,TRBV28,-,TRBJ2-1,-
TGTGCCAGCAGCTTACGTGGACACATCATCTCCTACGAGCGGTACTTC,CASSLRGHIISYERYF,TRBV5-6,-,TRBJ2-7,-
TGTGCCACCAGTGATCGACAGAACACTGAAGCTTTCTTT,CATSDRQNTEAFF,TRBV24-1,-,TRBJ1-1,-
TGTGCCAGCAGCTTAGCCAAGGGGGCGCCTAACTATGGCTACACCTTC,CASSLAKGAPNYGYTF,TRBV7-9,TRBD1,TRBJ1-2,-
TGCAGCGTTGAAGGAGGGGCGGGAGAGGGCACCGGGGAGCTGTTTTTT,CSVEGGAGEGTGELFF,TRBV29-1,TRBD2,TRBJ2-2,-
TGTGTCAGCAGTTTAGGACGGAACTATGGCTACACCTTC,CVSSLGRNYGYTF,TRBV12-3/TRBV12-4,-,TRBJ1-2,-
TGTGCCAGCAGTTACTCGATTGGAGGGGGCGGTCCACTCGATGAGCAGTTCTTC,CASSYSIGGGGPLDEQFF,TRBV6-5,-,TRBJ2-1,many
TGTGCCAGCAGCTTGCCCGGGTACTACAATGAGCAGTTCTTC,CASSLPGYYNEQFF,TRBV5-6,-,TRBJ2-1,-
TGTGCCAGCAGTTCCCCTTCTGGGCGGGGGGGCCTCGAGCAGTACTTC,CASSSPSGRGGLEQYF,TRBV27,TRBD2,TRBJ2-7,-
TGTGCCAGCAGCCAAGCCCAGGGAGCAGATACGCAGTATTTT,CASSQAQGADTQYF,TRBV4-2,-,TRBJ2-3,-
TGTGCCAGCAGACAGGGGATAAGGGATGGCTACACCTTC,CASRQGIRDGYTF,TRBV27,TRBD1,TRBJ1-2,many
TGTGCCAGCTCACCTCAGGAGTCAGGTGCAGAAGCTTTCTTT,CASSPQESGAEAFF,TRBV18,-,TRBJ1-1,-
TGCGCCAGCACCGTGGGACTAGCGGACAGCTCCTACGAGCAGTTCTTC,CASTVGLADSSYEQFF,TRBV5-1,TRBD2,TRBJ2-1,-
TGCAGTGCTAGAGAGATGGACAGGGGGCTCTACGAGCAGTACTTC,CSAREMDRGLYEQYF,TRBV20-1,TRBD1,TRBJ2-7,-
TGTGCCACCAGCAGAGATCGGGGGGAATACAATGAGCAGTTCTTC,CATSRDRGEYNEQFF,TRBV15,TRBD2,TRBJ2-1,-
TGCAGTGCTAGAGATGAGCAGGGAAATGGCTACACCTTC,CSARDEQGNGYTF,TRBV20-1,-,TRBJ1-2,-
TGTGCCAGCAGCTTAGTTAGCGGCACAAGAACTAACTATGGCTACACCTTC,CASSLVSGTRTNYGYTF,TRBV7-9,-,TRBJ1-2,few
TGTGCCAGCAGCCAAGATCCGGCTAGCGGAGGCAATGAGCAGTTCTTC,CASSQDPASGGNEQFF,TRBV4-2,TRBD2,TRBJ2-1,few
TGCAGCGTTGCGGGGACACGGCCCTACGAGCAGTACTTC,CSVAGTRPYEQYF,TRBV29-1,-,TRBJ2-7,few
TGCAGTGCTAGAGTCACGGCGGGACTAGAACTGTATTTT,CSARVTAGLELYF,TRBV20-1,TRBD2,TRBJ2-3,-
TGTGCCATCAGTGAGGGGGCGCCGGCTAATGGCTACACCTTC,CAISEGAPANGYTF,TRBV10-3,-,TRBJ1-2,-
TGCAGTGCTAGAGCCCCGGGACTAGCGGGGAAGTACCAAGAGACCCAGTACTTC,CSARAPGLAGKYQETQYF,TRBV20-1,TRBD2,TRBJ2-5,few
TGTGCCAGCAGCTTATGGTTCTTCCGGAGCGGGAGGGAAAACACCGGGGAGCTGTTTTTT,CASSLWFFRSGRENTGELFF,TRBV7-9,TRBD2,TRBJ2-2,-
TGTGCCAGCAGCCCCCGATCGGCGGCTACCCTTTCAGGTTACGAGCAGTACTTC,CASSPRSAATLSGYEQYF,TRBV6-5,-,TRBJ2-7,few
TGTGCCAGCAGCTCCGCAGGAGGTTCGAGCAATCAGCCCCAGCATTTT,CASSSAGGSSNQPQHF,TRBV28,-,TRBJ1-5,few
TGTGCCAGCAGCTTCGAGTCCTATGGCTACACCTTC,CASSFESYGYTF,TRBV13,-,TRBJ1-2,many